This TCR beta chain originates from a study of blood T cell repertoires in COVID-19. CDR1 is MGHRA and CDR2 is YSYEKL in the germline V gene. This CDR3 spans 11 amino acids. V was shortened by 6 bases and J by 8 bases, with 10 bases between the two germline ends. Generated by immunoSEQ multiplex PCR, the TCRdb table keeps only in-frame clones and is missing some. The data show about 500,000 clones, roughly 90% seen once. V is TRBV4-1 and J is TRBJ1-2, with TRBD1 as a possible D gene (6 bases). The receptor comes from a woman aged 18-29 years who had recovered from COVID-19. Material: PBMCs or T cells enriched from blood (not recorded which). The CDR3, as DNA: TGCGCCAGCAGTCGAGGGGGAGGCTACACCTTC. The encoded protein is CASSRGGGYTF.